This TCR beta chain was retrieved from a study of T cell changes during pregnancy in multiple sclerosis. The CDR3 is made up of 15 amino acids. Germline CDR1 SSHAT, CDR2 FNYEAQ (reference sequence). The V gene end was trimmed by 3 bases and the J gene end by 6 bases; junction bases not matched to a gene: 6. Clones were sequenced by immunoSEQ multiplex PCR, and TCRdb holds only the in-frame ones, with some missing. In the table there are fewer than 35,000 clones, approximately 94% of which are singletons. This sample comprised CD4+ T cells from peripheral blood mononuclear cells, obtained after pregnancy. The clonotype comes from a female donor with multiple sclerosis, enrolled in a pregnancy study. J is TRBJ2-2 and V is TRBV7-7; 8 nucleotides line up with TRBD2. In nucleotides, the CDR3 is TGTGCCAGCAGCTTCTTAGCGGGAAGGGCCGGGGAGCTGTTTTTT. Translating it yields CASSFLAGRAGELFF.